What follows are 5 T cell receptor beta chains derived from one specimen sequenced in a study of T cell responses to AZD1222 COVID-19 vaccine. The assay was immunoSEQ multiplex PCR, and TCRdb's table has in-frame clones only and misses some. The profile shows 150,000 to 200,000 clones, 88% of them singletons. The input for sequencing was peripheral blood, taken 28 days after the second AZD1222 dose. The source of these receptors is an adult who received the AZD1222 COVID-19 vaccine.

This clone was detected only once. This chain's CDR3 is CASSLTGGGYEQYF. The CDR3 nucleotides are TGTGCCAGCAGTCTTACAGGGGGCGGGTACGAGCAGTACTTC. The gene calls are TRBV3-1 (or the pseudogene TRBV3-2) and TRBJ2-7; 9 bases align to TRBD1. The CDR3 runs to 14 residues. CDR1 is LGHDT and CDR2 is YNNKEL in the germline V gene (reference sequence). Germline trimming cut 6 bases from V and 4 bases from J; bases unmatched to any gene: 7.

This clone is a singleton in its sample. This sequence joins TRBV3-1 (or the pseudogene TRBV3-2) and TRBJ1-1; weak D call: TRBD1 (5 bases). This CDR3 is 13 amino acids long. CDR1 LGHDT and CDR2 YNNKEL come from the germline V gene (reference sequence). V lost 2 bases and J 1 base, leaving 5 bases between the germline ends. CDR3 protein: CASSQTGNTEAFF. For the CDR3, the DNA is TGTGCCAGCAGCCAAACAGGGAACACTGAAGCTTTCTTT.

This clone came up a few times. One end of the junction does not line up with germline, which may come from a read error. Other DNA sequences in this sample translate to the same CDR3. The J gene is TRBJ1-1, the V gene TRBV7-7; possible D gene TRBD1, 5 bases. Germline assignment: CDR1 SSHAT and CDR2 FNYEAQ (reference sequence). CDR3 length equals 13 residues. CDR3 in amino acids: CASSLGEDTEAFF. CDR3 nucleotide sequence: TGTGCTAGCAGCTTAGGGGAGGACACTGAAGCTTTCTTT.

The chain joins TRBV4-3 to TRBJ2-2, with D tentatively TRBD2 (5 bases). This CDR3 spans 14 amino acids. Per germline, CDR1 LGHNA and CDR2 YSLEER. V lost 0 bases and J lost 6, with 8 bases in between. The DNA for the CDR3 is TGCGCCAGCAGCCAAGAAGCGGCTGCCGGGGAGCTGTTTTTT. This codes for CASSQEAAAGELFF.

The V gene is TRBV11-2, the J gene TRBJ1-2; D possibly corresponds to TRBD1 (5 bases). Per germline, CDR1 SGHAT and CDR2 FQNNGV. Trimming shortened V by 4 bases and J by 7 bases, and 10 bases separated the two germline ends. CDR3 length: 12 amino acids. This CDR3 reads CASSSGGSGYTF. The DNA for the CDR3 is TGTGCCAGCAGCTCCGGGGGTAGTGGCTACACCTTC.